This T cell receptor (beta chain) is from a study of blood T cell repertoires in COVID-19. Study summary: Spain, Italy and the United States supplied samples that represented acute and convalescent COVID-19. Sample material is recorded as cDNA or gDNA derived from T cells, B-cell-depleted T cells, or PBMCs.

As originally analysed: By means of reference gene primer amplification, nucleated cell counts were estimated. Here immunoSEQ multiplex PCR was the method, and the copy in TCRdb shows in-frame clones only, minus some. V, J and clone size were drawn from that table, and D and trimming were deduced from the DNA. Of some 260,000 clones listed, 82% are singletons. This CDR3 has 15 residues. Germline CDR1 and CDR2: SGHNT and YYREEE (reference sequence). Between the trimmed V and J ends, which lost 0 bases and 2 bases, there was a span of 11 bases. The chain joins TRBV5-4 to TRBJ1-2, with D perhaps matching TRBD1 (5 bases). The sample taken for sequencing was peripheral blood. This clonotype was obtained from an elderly woman with active or convalescent COVID-19. The CDR3 DNA reads TGTGCCAGCAGCTTGGGGGGGGACGGAAACTATGGCTACACCTTC. Translation gives CASSLGGDGNYGYTF.